The T cell receptor beta chain under discussion was sequenced for a study of control samples from healthy donors and cancer patients. Germline V gene sequence: CDR1 MNHNY, CDR2 SVGAGI (reference sequence). V gave up 7 bases and J gave up 2 bases, with 11 bases separating them. The length of the CDR3 is 13 residues. The data were produced by immunoSEQ multiplex PCR, yet TCRdb's version contains in-frame clones alone and is incomplete. This repertoire shows about 150,000 clones, approximately 90% found once; its top ten account for roughly 0.7%. The source is a young woman in good health. The sequenced sample was blood. The V call is TRBV6-6, the J call TRBJ1-2; D not resolved. CDR3 sequence: CASTLLENYGYTF. The CDR3 bases are TGTGCCAGCACCCTCTTAGAAAACTATGGCTACACCTTC.